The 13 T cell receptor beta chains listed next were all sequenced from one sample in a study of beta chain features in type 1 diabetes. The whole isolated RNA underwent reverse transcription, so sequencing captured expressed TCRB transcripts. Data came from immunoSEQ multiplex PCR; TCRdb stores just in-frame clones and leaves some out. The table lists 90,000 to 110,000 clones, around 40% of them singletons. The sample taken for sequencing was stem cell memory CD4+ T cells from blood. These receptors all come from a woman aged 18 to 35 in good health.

The CDR3 is CASSQGPDTTRSYEQYF. CDR3 nucleotides: TGCGCCAGCAGCCAAGGTCCCGACACAACCCGTTCCTACGAGCAGTACTTC. This chain links TRBV4-3 with TRBJ2-7; D unclear. Between the trimmed V and J ends, which lost 1 base and 1 base, there was a span of 17 bases. The germline V gene encodes CDR1 LGHNA and CDR2 YSLEER. The CDR3 runs 17 residues.

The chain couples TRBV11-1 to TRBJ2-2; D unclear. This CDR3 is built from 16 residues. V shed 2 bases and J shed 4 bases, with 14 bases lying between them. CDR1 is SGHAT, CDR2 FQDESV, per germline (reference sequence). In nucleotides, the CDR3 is TGTGCCAGCAGCTTAACCTTCCAGGCCGGCACCGGGGAGCTGTTTTTT. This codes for CASSLTFQAGTGELFF.

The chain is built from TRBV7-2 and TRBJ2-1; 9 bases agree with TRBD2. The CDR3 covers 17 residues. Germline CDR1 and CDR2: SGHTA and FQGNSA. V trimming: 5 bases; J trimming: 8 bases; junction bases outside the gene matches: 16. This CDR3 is CASSHKTLAGVRDEQFF. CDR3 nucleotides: TGTGCCAGCAGCCACAAGACCTTAGCGGGAGTACGCGATGAGCAGTTCTTC.

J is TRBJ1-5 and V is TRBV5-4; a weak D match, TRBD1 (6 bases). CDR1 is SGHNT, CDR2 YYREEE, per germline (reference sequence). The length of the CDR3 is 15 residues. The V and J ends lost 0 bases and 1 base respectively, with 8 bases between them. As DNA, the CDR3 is TGTGCCAGCAGCTTGGGAGGGGGAAGCAATCAGCCCCAGCATTTT. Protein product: CASSLGGGSNQPQHF.

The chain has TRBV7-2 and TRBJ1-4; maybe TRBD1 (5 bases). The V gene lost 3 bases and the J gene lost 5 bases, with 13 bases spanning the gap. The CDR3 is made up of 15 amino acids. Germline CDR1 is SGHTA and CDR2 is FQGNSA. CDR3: CASSLSHRTNEKLFF. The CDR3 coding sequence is TGTGCCAGCAGCTTGAGTCACAGGACGAATGAAAAACTGTTTTTT.

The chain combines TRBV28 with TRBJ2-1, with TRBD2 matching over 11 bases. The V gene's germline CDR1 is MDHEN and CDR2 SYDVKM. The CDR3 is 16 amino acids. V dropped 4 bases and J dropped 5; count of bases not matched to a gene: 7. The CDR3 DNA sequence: TGTGCCAGCAGTTCCAGTAGCGGGAGGGTTCACAATGAGCAGTTCTTC. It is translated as CASSSSSGRVHNEQFF.

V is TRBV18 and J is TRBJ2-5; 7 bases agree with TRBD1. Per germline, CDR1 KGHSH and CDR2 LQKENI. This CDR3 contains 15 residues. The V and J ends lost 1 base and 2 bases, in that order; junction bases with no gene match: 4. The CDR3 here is CASSPRQGNQETQYF. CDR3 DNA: TGTGCCAGCTCACCACGACAGGGAAATCAAGAGACCCAGTACTTC.

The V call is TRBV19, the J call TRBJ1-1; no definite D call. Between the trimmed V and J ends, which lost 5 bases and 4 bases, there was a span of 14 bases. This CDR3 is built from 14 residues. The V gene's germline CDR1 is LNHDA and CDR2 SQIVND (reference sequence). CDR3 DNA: TGTGCCAGTAGTCCCCGAGGAGGGTTCACTGAAGCTTTCTTT. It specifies CASSPRGGFTEAFF.

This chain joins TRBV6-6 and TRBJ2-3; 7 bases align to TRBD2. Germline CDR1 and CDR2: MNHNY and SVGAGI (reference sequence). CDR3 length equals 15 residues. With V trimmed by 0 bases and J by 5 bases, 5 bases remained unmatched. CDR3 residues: CASSYSRGGRDTQYF. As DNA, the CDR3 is TGTGCCAGCAGTTACTCGAGGGGAGGGAGAGATACGCAGTATTTT.

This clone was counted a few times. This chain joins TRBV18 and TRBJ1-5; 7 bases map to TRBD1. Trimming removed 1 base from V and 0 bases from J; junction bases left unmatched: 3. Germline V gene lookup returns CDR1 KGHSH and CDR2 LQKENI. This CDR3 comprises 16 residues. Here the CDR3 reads CASSPQGARSNQPQHF. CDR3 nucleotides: TGTGCCAGCTCACCACAGGGGGCGCGTAGCAATCAGCCCCAGCATTTT. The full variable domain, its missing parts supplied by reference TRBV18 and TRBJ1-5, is NAGVMQNPRHLVRRRGQEARLRCSPMKGHSHVYWYRQLPEEGLKFMVYLQKENIIDESGMPKERFSAEFPKEGPSILRIQQVVRGDSAAYFCASSPQGARSNQPQHFGDGTRLSIL.

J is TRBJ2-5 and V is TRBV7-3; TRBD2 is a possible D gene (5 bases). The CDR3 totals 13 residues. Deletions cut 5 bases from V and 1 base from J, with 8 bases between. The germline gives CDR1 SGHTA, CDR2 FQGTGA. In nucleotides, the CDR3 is TGTGCCAGCAGCAATAGCGCCCAAGAGACCCAGTACTTC. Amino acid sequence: CASSNSAQETQYF.

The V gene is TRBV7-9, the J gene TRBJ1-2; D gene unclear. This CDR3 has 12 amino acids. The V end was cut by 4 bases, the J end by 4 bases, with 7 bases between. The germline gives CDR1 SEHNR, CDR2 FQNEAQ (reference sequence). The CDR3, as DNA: TGTGCCAGCAGCTCATTCAGCTATGGCTACACCTTC. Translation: CASSSFSYGYTF. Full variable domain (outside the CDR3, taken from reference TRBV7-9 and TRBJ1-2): DTGVSQNPRHKITKRGQNVTFRCDPISEHNRLYWYRQTLGQGPEFLTYFQNEAQLEKSRLLSDRFSAERPKGSFSTLEIQRTEQGDSAMYLCASSSFSYGYTFGSGTRLTVV.

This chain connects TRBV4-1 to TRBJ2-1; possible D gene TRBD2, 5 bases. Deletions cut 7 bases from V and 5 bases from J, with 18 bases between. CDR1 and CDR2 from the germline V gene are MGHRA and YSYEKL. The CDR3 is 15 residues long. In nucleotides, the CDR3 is TGCGCCAGCACCCTGTTTCTAGCAGTTAACAATGAGCAGTTCTTC. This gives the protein CASTLFLAVNNEQFF.